The clone carrying this TCR beta chain was picked up a small number of times. As yet, its antigen is unknown. This record belongs to a study of human T cells and chemical hapten exposure. The wider study: Once 0.01% DPC had been applied to the upper back by patch test, readings were taken at 6 days.

The J segment lost 7 bases and the V segment lost 8 bases, leaving 3 bases of the junction unmatched. From germline, CDR1 is KGHSY and CDR2 FQNENV. The CDR3 is 13 residues long. Study-level findings and limits: Higher patch test scores went with higher counts of PT1 expanded TCRs.

One entry per CDR3 protein results from TCRdb running MiXCR on the RACE reads. The table lists about 37,000 distinct CDR3 sequences, around 6.4% of them singletons. Indicated time point: patch test 1, 2 weeks after DPC sensitization. Treatment of the sample: therapeutic diphenylcyclopropenone sensitization with weekly scalp DPC. Researchers extracted total RNA from unfractionated whole blood. The origin of this receptor is a woman aged 30 to 39 with alopecia areata. Some clones in this sample may be carry-over from other donors' samples. The rearrangement uses TRBV16 and TRBJ1-5; 12 bases match TRBD1. The source material was whole blood, sampled in connection with sensitization to the hapten diphenylcyclopropenone (DPC). The CDR3 nucleotides read TGTGCCAGCGGGACAGGGGGCAGGCAGCCCCAGCATTTT. Protein sequence: CASGTGGRQPQHF.